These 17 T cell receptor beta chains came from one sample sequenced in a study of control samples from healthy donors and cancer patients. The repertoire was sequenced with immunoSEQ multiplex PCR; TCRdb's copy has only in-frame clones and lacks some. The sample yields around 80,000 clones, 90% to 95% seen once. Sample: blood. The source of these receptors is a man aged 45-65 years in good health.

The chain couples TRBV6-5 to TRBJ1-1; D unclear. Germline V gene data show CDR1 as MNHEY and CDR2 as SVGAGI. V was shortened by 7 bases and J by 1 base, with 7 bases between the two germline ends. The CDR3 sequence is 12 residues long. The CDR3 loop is CASTNGNTEAFF. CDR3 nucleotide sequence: TGTGCCAGCACCAACGGGAACACTGAAGCTTTCTTT.

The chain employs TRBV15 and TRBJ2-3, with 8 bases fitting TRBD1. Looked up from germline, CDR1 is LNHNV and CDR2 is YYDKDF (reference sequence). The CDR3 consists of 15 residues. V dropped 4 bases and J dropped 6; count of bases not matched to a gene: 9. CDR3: CATSKNRGMGDTQYF. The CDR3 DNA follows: TGTGCCACCAGCAAAAACAGGGGGATGGGGGATACGCAGTATTTT.

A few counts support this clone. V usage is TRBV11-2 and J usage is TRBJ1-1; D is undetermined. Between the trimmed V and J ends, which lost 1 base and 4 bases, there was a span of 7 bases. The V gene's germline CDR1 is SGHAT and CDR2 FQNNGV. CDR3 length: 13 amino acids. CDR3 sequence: CASSLAWGTEAFF. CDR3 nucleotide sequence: TGTGCCAGCAGCTTAGCGTGGGGCACTGAAGCTTTCTTT.

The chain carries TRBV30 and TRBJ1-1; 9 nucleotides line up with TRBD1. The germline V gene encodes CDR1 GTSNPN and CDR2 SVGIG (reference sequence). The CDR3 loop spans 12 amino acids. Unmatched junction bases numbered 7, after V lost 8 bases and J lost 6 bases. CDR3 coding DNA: TGTGCCGGTGGACAGGGGAGGTCTGAAGCTTTCTTT. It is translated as CAGGQGRSEAFF.

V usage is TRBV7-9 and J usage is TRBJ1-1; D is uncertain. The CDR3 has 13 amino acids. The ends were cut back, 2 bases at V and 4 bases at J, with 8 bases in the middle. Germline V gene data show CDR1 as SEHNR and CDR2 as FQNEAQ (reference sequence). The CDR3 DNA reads TGTGCCAGCAGCTTACAAGCGAGCACTGAAGCTTTCTTT. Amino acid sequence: CASSLQASTEAFF.

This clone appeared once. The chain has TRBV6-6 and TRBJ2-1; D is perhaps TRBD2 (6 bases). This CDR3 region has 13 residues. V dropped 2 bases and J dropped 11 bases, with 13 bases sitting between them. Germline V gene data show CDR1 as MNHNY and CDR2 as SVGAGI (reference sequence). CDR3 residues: CASSYPGEEKQFF. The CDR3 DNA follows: TGTGCCAGCAGTTACCCGGGGGAGGAAAAGCAGTTCTTC.

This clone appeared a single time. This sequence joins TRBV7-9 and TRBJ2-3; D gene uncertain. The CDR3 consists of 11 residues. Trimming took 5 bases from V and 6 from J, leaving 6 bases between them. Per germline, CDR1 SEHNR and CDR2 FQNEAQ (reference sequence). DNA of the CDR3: TGTGCCAGCAGCCATGGGGATACGCAGTATTTT. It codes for CASSHGDTQYF. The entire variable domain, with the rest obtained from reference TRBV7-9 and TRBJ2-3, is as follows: DTGVSQNPRHKITKRGQNVTFRCDPISEHNRLYWYRQTLGQGPEFLTYFQNEAQLEKSRLLSDRFSAERPKGSFSTLEIQRTEQGDSAMYLCASSHGDTQYFGPGTRLTVL.

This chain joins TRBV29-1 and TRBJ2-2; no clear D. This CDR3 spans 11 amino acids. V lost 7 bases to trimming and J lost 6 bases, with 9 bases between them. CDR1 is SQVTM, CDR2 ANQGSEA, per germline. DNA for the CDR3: TGCAGCGGAAGGTTTTCCGGGGAGCTGTTTTTT. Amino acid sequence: CSGRFSGELFF.

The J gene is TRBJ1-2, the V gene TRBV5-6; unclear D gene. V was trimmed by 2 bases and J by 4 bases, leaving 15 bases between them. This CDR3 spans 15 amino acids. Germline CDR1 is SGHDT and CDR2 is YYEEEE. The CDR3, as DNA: TGTGCCAGCAGCTTTCGACGGTCTCTAGGCTATGGCTACACCTTC. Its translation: CASSFRRSLGYGYTF.

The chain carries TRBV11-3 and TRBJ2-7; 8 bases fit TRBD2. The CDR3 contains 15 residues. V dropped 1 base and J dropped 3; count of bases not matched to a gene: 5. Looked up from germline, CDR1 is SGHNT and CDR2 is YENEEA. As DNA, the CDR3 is TGTGCCAGCAGCTTAGGGGTAGCGGGAAGCTACGAGCAGTACTTC. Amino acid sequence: CASSLGVAGSYEQYF.

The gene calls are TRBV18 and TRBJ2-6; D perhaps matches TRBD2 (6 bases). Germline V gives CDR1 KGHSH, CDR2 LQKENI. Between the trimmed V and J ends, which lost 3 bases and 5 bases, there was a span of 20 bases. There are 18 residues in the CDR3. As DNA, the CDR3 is TGTGCCAGCTCACCGACCGGGGGAAGCTCTCTCTGGGCCAACGTCCTGACTTTC. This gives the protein CASSPTGGSSLWANVLTF.

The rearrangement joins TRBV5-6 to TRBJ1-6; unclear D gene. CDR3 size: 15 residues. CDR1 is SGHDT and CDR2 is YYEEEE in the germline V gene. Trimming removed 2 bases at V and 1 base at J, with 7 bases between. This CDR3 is CASSFRGSYNSPLHF. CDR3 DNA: TGTGCCAGCAGCTTCCGAGGGTCCTATAATTCACCCCTCCACTTT.

CDR3 amino acids: CASSVTPNYGYTF. In DNA, the CDR3 is TGTGCCAGCAGTGTAACACCTAACTATGGCTACACCTTC. This chain uses TRBV25-1 with TRBJ1-2; D unclear. V lost 4 bases to trimming and J lost 0 bases, with 6 bases between them. The CDR3 totals 13 residues. Germline loops: CDR1 MGHDK, CDR2 SYGVNS.

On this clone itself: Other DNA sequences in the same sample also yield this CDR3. The CDR3 DNA sequence: TGCAGTGCTAGACAGGCGGACGAGCAGTACTTC. Its translation is CSARQADEQYF. V and J are TRBV20-1 and TRBJ2-7; D gene unclear. The CDR3 consists of 11 residues. Trimming shortened V by 2 bases and J by 5 bases, and 7 bases separated the two germline ends. Germline assignment: CDR1 DFQATT and CDR2 SNEGSKA (reference sequence).

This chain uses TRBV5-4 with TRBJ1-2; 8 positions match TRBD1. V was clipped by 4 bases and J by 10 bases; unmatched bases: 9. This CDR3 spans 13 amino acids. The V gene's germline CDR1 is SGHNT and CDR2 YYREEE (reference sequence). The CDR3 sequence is CASSPGVDRDYTF. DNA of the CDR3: TGTGCCAGCAGCCCGGGGGTGGACAGGGACTACACCTTC.

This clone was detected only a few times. The DNA for the CDR3 is TGTGCCATCAGTGGGTCTGGGGACAGGGGGCTGAATGAGCAGTTCTTC. It specifies CAISGSGDRGLNEQFF. The chain has TRBV10-3 and TRBJ2-1; 12 bases align to TRBD1. Germline-derived CDR1 and CDR2 are ENHRY and SYGVKD. This CDR3 spans 16 amino acids. With 4 bases clipped from V and 7 bases from J, the junction kept 8 bases outside the gene matches.

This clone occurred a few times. CDR3 in amino acids: CASSYETGDLYGYTF. The CDR3 DNA reads as TGTGCCAGCAGTTACGAAACAGGGGATCTGTATGGCTACACCTTC. The chain couples TRBV6-2 or TRBV6-3 to TRBJ1-2; TRBD1 matches 7 bases. After removal of 2 bases from V and 5 bases from J, the junction contained 8 bases not matched to a gene. This CDR3 spans 15 amino acids. The germline V gene has CDR1 MNHEY and CDR2 SVGEGT.